This passage covers 11 T cell receptor beta chains from one sample sequenced in a study of T-cell reconstitution after alpha-beta-depleted transplantation in children. This sample's TCRbeta library carried unique molecular identifier barcodes. TCRdb ran MiXCR on the PCR reads and lists one entry per CDR3 protein. Of 200,000 or so distinct CDR3 sequences in the sample, roughly 6.5% were seen once. Specimen: PBMCs, collected before TCRalphabeta/CD19-depleted stem cell transplant. The receptors stem from a girl under two years old with combined immunodeficiency, due to receive a stem cell transplant.

This clonotype was seen ten or more times. This chain joins TRBV3-1 and TRBJ2-1; unclear D gene. Germline assignment: CDR1 LGHDT and CDR2 YNNKEL (reference sequence). V was clipped by 4 bases and J by 0 bases, with 7 bases between them. The CDR3 contains 14 residues. CDR3: CASSPRSSYNEQFF. The CDR3 DNA is TGTGCCAGCAGCCCACGAAGCTCCTACAATGAGCAGTTCTTC.

This clonotype was seen repeatedly, ten times or more. The chain employs TRBV18 and TRBJ2-7; no firm D call. The germline V gene encodes CDR1 KGHSH and CDR2 LQKENI. Between the trimmed V and J ends, which lost 2 bases and 0 bases, there was a span of 11 bases. This CDR3 spans 15 amino acids. In nucleotides, the CDR3 is TGTGCCAGCTCACCAGGAACGGTCGTCTCCTACGAGCAGTACTTC. It specifies CASSPGTVVSYEQYF.

A note on this clonotype: This may arise from a read error, as a much more abundant clone is one base away. As DNA, the CDR3 is TGTGCCACCAGCCTGGGGACAGGTGGGCAGTTCTTC. The encoded protein is CATSLGTGGQFF. The chain joins TRBV7-6 to TRBJ2-1; 8 bases are a match to TRBD1. This CDR3 has 12 residues. CDR1 is SGHVS and CDR2 is FNYEAQ in the germline V gene.

Written as DNA, the CDR3 is TGCGCCAGCAGCTTGGCACCGGGACAGGGGGCTTACGAGCAGTACTTC. Protein product: CASSLAPGQGAYEQYF. J is TRBJ2-7 and V is TRBV5-1; 12 nucleotides line up with TRBD1. Germline CDR1 is SGHRS and CDR2 is YFSETQ. The CDR3 length is 16 residues. V shed 0 bases, J shed 4 bases, and the junction held 5 bases outside the gene matches.

This clonotype was detected ten times or more. The chain couples TRBV20-1 to TRBJ2-7, with 7 bases that match TRBD1. The CDR3 length is 14 residues. Germline CDR1 and CDR2: DFQATT and SNEGSKA (reference sequence). Losses at the gene ends were 5 bases for V and 1 base for J; bases not matched to a gene: 8. The CDR3 DNA reads TGCAGTGCTGGCGACAGGGATGGTTCCTACGAGCAGTACTTC. Amino acid sequence: CSAGDRDGSYEQYF.

This clonotype was recorded a few times. The CDR3 protein is CATRGGRQGKAGTSGYNEQFF. CDR3 coding DNA: TGTGCCACTCGCGGGGGGCGTCAGGGGAAGGCCGGGACTAGCGGGTACAATGAGCAGTTCTTC. The V gene is TRBV6-2 or TRBV6-3, the J gene TRBJ2-1, with 12 bases fitting TRBD2. V dropped 10 bases and J dropped 4; count of bases not matched to a gene: 26. The CDR3 has 21 residues. Germline V gene sequence: CDR1 MNHEY, CDR2 SVGEGT.

This clonotype has at least ten counts. This chain joins TRBV21-1 and TRBJ2-7; TRBD1 is the table's D call and was not checked against the DNA. TRBV21-1 is labeled a pseudogene. CDR3 size: 15 residues. The CDR3 region has the DNA TGTGCCAGCAGCAAAGGGGGACAACAGTCCTACGAGCAGTACTTC. Protein product: CASSKGGQQSYEQYF.

This clonotype appeared many times. The CDR3 reads CASSLGDRVTDTQYF. CDR3 DNA sequence: TGTGCCAGCAGCTTAGGGGACAGGGTCACAGATACGCAGTATTTT. V usage is TRBV11-2 and J usage is TRBJ2-3, with TRBD1 matching 9 bases. J gave up 2 bases and V 1 base, and 1 base lay outside the gene matches. Germline values: CDR1 SGHAT, CDR2 FQNNGV. The CDR3 runs to 15 residues.

This clonotype was detected many times. The chain combines TRBV7-2 with TRBJ2-5, with D uncertain. V was shortened by 8 bases and J by 4 bases, with 17 bases between the two germline ends. Germline CDR1 and CDR2: SGHTA and FQGNSA. This CDR3 is built from 14 residues. CDR3 nucleotides: TGTGCCAGCGTCATTGACCCTTACGGAGAGACCCAGTACTTC. Translating it yields CASVIDPYGETQYF.

This clonotype was seen at least ten times. V usage is TRBV28 and J usage is TRBJ2-1; D remains unclear. Deletions cut 6 bases from V and 8 bases from J, with 17 bases between. This CDR3 spans 14 amino acids. The germline CDR1 and CDR2 sequences are MDHEN and SYDVKM. CDR3 DNA: TGTGCCAGCAGACTCATTTCCCCCCACCATGAGCAGTTCTTC. Its translation is CASRLISPHHEQFF.

In this sample, this clonotype turned up many times. The rearrangement links TRBV28 to TRBJ2-2; TRBD2 aligns across 10 bases. The ends lost 7 bases at V and 3 bases at J; junction bases unmatched: 5. CDR1 MDHEN and CDR2 SYDVKM come from the germline V gene. This CDR3 has 15 residues. The CDR3 DNA follows: TGTGCCAGCACCCTAGCGGGGGCGGACACCGGGGAGCTGTTTTTT. Its translation: CASTLAGADTGELFF.